The present T cell receptor (beta chain) was sequenced within a study of OX40 agonist ivuxolimab in advanced cancers. Study-level information: Prior therapy, whether anti-PD-1, anti-PD-L1 or anti-CTLA-4, was allowed, and 40% had some.

Assay: immunoSEQ multiplex PCR; the TCRdb copy retains only in-frame clones and omits some. The table has around 50,000 clones, 84% seen once; the top ten hold 1.2%. Regarding the study as a whole: Doses of 0.1 to 3.0 mg/kg were accompanied by clonal expansion of CD4+ and CD8+ blood T cells by week 6.

The CDR3 is made up of 17 amino acids. Unmatched junction bases numbered 15, after V lost 0 bases and J lost 10 bases. CDR1 and CDR2 (germline): SGDLS, YYNGEE. Anyone with autoimmune disease history or systemic immunosuppression was excluded. This clone has a handful of counts. Antigen specificity is unknown. The chain combines TRBV9 with TRBJ2-1; 8 nucleotides line up with TRBD2. Sample: CD4+ or CD8+ T cells sorted from blood, taken in a trial of the OX40 agonist ivuxolimab. The sequence was collected from an adult with an advanced solid tumor such as melanoma, head and neck, liver or kidney cancer. Here the CDR3 DNA reads TGTGCCAGCAGCGTAGTCCCGGGGCGGGAGGCCTATCGGGAGCAGTTCTTC. As protein: CASSVVPGREAYREQFF.